One T cell receptor (beta chain) is described in this entry. The antigen remains unidentified. The data derive from a study of OX40 agonist ivuxolimab in advanced cancers. The overall study: Mean age 60 years, range roughly 20 to 85; nearly 85% male. Partial responses, seen in three patients, involved one hepatocellular carcinoma and two cutaneous melanomas. Study results and limitations: Mean expanded clone counts were higher in CD8+ than CD4+ T cells. Undetermined was the antigen specificity of the expanded peripheral T cells.

The CDR3 spans 14 residues. Trimming took off 5 bases at V and 5 bases at J, with 15 bases between the two ends. CDR1 is KGHSH and CDR2 is LQKENI in the germline V gene. TCRdb's copy holds only in-frame clones and misses some; the assay was immunoSEQ multiplex PCR. The data contain about 66,000 clones, roughly 87% of them singletons. This material consisted of CD4+ or CD8+ T cells sorted from blood, taken in a trial of the OX40 agonist ivuxolimab. The chain employs TRBV18 and TRBJ2-5, with D uncertain. This TCR was recovered from an adult with an advanced solid tumor such as melanoma, head and neck, liver or kidney cancer. CDR3 protein: CASSSRRAEETQYF. The CDR3 DNA reads as TGTGCCAGCTCATCTCGACGGGCCGAGGAGACCCAGTACTTC.